The clone carrying this TCR beta chain was found many times. What it binds is not known. Germline V gene lookup returns CDR1 DFQATT and CDR2 SNEGSKA (reference sequence). V lost 4 bases and J 5 bases, leaving 8 bases between the germline ends. This CDR3 comprises 11 residues. Noted time point: longitudinal time-point 2. Unsorted libraries were generated from 2 million PBMCs held at -80 degrees C. The sample belongs to a study of neurological immune-mediated disorders. General study results and limits: No sharing of CDR3 amino acid sequences was observed among expanded clones across subjects, suggesting private repertoires in all groups.

5'RACE employing 10-nucleotide random UMIs yielded the cDNA. TCRdb redid the calling of the 5' RACE reads with MiXCR, one entry per CDR3 protein. The sample includes roughly 98,000 distinct CDR3 sequences, 13% of them seen just once. The sequence came from a female donor with HTLV-1-associated myelopathy (HAM/TSP). Specimen: PBMCs. The chain links TRBV20-1 to TRBJ2-5; possible D gene TRBD2, 5 bases. For the CDR3, the DNA is TGCAGTGCTACTAGCCGTGAGACCCAGTACTTC. Amino acid sequence: CSATSRETQYF.